A single sample gave rise to the 16 T cell receptor beta chains below, sequenced in a study of identical twins. One entry per CDR3 protein results from TCRdb running MiXCR on the 5' RACE reads. The table records just under 650,000 distinct CDR3 sequences, roughly 7.1% of them present only once. The same specimen was also included in a second study, on yellow fever vaccine responses in identical twins.

Sequenced material: PBMCs. The source of these receptors is a young woman in good health.

This chain joins TRBV5-1 and TRBJ2-7; TRBD2 matches 8 bases. The junction had 5 bases not matched to a gene; V was cut back by 2 bases and J by 4 bases. Per the germline V gene, CDR1 is SGHRS and CDR2 is YFSETQ. The CDR3 is made up of 14 amino acids. The CDR3 bases are TGCGCCAGCAGCTTTGAATCGGGAGGGTACGAGCAGTACTTC. Translation: CASSFESGGYEQYF.

The V gene is TRBV7-3, the J gene TRBJ2-3; D is perhaps TRBD2 (5 bases). The CDR3 runs to 13 residues. Between the trimmed V and J ends, which lost 5 bases and 9 bases, there was a span of 15 bases. Germline V gives CDR1 SGHTA, CDR2 FQGTGA. CDR3 in amino acids: CASSTDSPGTQYF. As DNA, the CDR3 is TGTGCCAGCAGCACGGACTCCCCTGGAACGCAGTATTTT.

The rearrangement joins TRBV29-1 to TRBJ2-7; D not certain. Germline loops: CDR1 SQVTM, CDR2 ANQGSEA. Trimming left V 0 bases short and J 4 bases short, with 7 bases between. The CDR3 totals 12 residues. The CDR3 DNA is TGCAGCGTTGAAGATTTGTATTACGAGCAGTACTTC. Encoded protein: CSVEDLYYEQYF.

This clonotype was seen ten or more times. This chain links TRBV6-1 with TRBJ2-1, with TRBD1 matching over 9 bases. The V gene's germline CDR1 is MNHNS and CDR2 SASEGT. Germline trimming cut 5 bases from V and 7 bases from J; bases unmatched to any gene: 6. CDR3 size: 14 residues. The CDR3 bases are TGTGCCAGCAGTCCCGGGACAGGGCGTAATGAGCAGTTCTTC. This translates into CASSPGTGRNEQFF.

This clonotype was observed a handful of times. J is TRBJ2-7 and V is TRBV5-1; tentative D call: TRBD1 (6 bases). Germline values: CDR1 SGHRS, CDR2 YFSETQ. V was pared by 5 bases and J by 5 bases, with 11 bases between. This CDR3 is built from 12 residues. CDR3 region: CASSRDTHEQYF. CDR3 in DNA: TGCGCCAGCAGTCGGGACACCCACGAGCAGTACTTC.

This clonotype was seen at least ten times. V is TRBV28 and J is TRBJ1-1, with TRBD1 as a possible D gene (6 bases). The germline V gene has CDR1 MDHEN and CDR2 SYDVKM. The V and J ends lost 2 bases and 5 bases respectively, with 18 bases between them. The CDR3 has 16 amino acids. The CDR3 DNA sequence: TGTGCCAGCAGTTTAGGGGGCAGTAGGAGTCGGACTGAAGCTTTCTTT. Its protein product is CASSLGGSRSRTEAFF.

The chain uses TRBV20-1 and TRBJ2-5; TRBD2 matches 10 bases. V lost 2 bases, J lost 1 base, and 7 bases stayed unmatched. The CDR3 covers 16 residues. Germline V gene sequence: CDR1 DFQATT, CDR2 SNEGSKA (reference sequence). CDR3: CSARPGTSAFQETQYF. The CDR3 DNA reads TGCAGTGCTAGACCAGGGACTAGCGCTTTCCAAGAGACCCAGTACTTC.

This clonotype was picked up many times. The rearrangement joins TRBV20-1 to TRBJ2-5; 7 bases map to TRBD2. Germline CDR1 and CDR2: DFQATT and SNEGSKA (reference sequence). V shed 5 bases, J shed 5 bases, and the junction held 11 bases outside the gene matches. The CDR3 loop spans 14 amino acids. CDR3 bases: TGCAGTGCTTCCCTTGCGGGAGTGAGTGAGACCCAGTACTTC. This translates into CSASLAGVSETQYF.

This clonotype was detected a few times. This chain joins TRBV10-3 and TRBJ2-2; 10 bases are shared with TRBD2. Trimming at V came to 3 bases and at J to 2 bases, leaving 0 bases not matched to a gene. Germline-derived CDR1 and CDR2 are ENHRY and SYGVKD. The CDR3 length is 15 residues. The CDR3: CAISELAGNTGELFF. CDR3 nucleotide sequence: TGTGCCATCAGTGAACTAGCGGGAAACACCGGGGAGCTGTTTTTT.

The chain couples TRBV10-3 to TRBJ1-1; D remains ambiguous. Trimming removed 8 bases at V and 4 bases at J, with 14 bases between. CDR3 length equals 13 residues. Germline-derived CDR1 and CDR2 are ENHRY and SYGVKD. CDR3 in DNA: TGTGCCATCCGCGGAACTGAACTCACTGAAGCTTTCTTT. Its protein product is CAIRGTELTEAFF.

CDR3 amino acids: CASSLRGISPNEKLFF. The CDR3 DNA reads as TGTGCCAGCAGTTTGAGAGGGATCAGCCCCAATGAAAAACTGTTTTTT. The genes are TRBV12-3 or TRBV12-4 and TRBJ1-4, with D unclear. This CDR3 is 16 amino acids long. Trimming removed 3 bases from V and 5 bases from J, with 16 bases in between.

The gene calls are TRBV28 and TRBJ2-2; 16 bases line up with TRBD2. CDR1 MDHEN and CDR2 SYDVKM come from the germline V gene. The CDR3 runs 17 residues. After removal of 5 bases from V and 6 bases from J, the junction contained 6 bases not matched to a gene. The CDR3 is CASSTGLAGGGAGELFF. The DNA of the CDR3 is TGTGCCAGCAGTACGGGACTAGCGGGAGGGGGAGCCGGGGAGCTGTTTTTT.

The J gene is TRBJ2-6, the V gene TRBV5-1, with 14 bases aligning to TRBD2. This CDR3 is 18 amino acids long. J lost 0 bases, V lost 4 bases, and 3 bases had no gene match. CDR1 SGHRS and CDR2 YFSETQ come from the germline V gene. In DNA, the CDR3 is TGCGCCAGCAGCGGGGGACTAGCGGGAGCCTCTGGGGCCAACGTCCTGACTTTC. Amino acids: CASSGGLAGASGANVLTF.

This clonotype showed up just a few times. This chain links TRBV7-9 with TRBJ1-4; TRBD1 matches 8 bases. V lost 5 bases, J lost 5 bases, and 7 bases stayed unmatched. Per germline, CDR1 SEHNR and CDR2 FQNEAQ (reference sequence). This CDR3 is 15 amino acids long. CDR3 coding DNA: TGTGCCAGCAGCCCCGGGACAGGCGAAAATGAAAAACTGTTTTTT. This sequence encodes CASSPGTGENEKLFF.

This clonotype has at least ten counts. The rearrangement joins TRBV2 to TRBJ2-1; D is ambiguous. CDR1 SNHLY and CDR2 FYNNEI come from the germline V gene. V was trimmed by 0 bases and J by 5 bases, leaving 5 bases between them. This CDR3 spans 13 amino acids. CDR3 in amino acids: CASSEALNNEQFF. CDR3 DNA sequence: TGTGCCAGCAGTGAAGCCCTAAACAATGAGCAGTTCTTC.

The sample holds a few counts of this clonotype. V is TRBV12-3 or TRBV12-4 and J is TRBJ1-1; D is undetermined. This CDR3 spans 12 amino acids. Trimming took 7 bases from V and 6 from J, leaving 12 bases between them. The CDR3 region is CASKIREAEAFF. The CDR3 region has the DNA TGTGCCAGCAAAATTAGGGAGGCTGAAGCTTTCTTT.